The 32 T cell receptor beta chains listed next were all sequenced from one sample in a study of T cells in localized non-small cell lung cancer. Clones were read by immunoSEQ multiplex PCR, and TCRdb kept only the in-frame ones, dropping some. Of around 96,000 clones in the sample, approximately 91% were seen once. The source material was PBMCs, sampled before any cancer treatment. Every receptor here comes from a woman aged 40 to 75 with stage II squamous cell lung carcinoma.

This sequence joins TRBV7-8 and TRBJ2-7, with TRBD1 matching 9 bases. The CDR3 length is 17 residues. The germline gives CDR1 SGHVS, CDR2 FQNEAQ. Trimming cost V 3 bases and J 9 bases; bases outside gene matches: 18. The CDR3 DNA reads TGTGCCAGCAGCTTCAACCCGGGACAGGGCTTATCATCGGTGCAGTACTTC. It translates to CASSFNPGQGLSSVQYF.

This sequence joins TRBV5-4 and TRBJ2-3; D unresolved. V lost 0 bases and J lost 2, with 4 bases in between. The germline CDR1 and CDR2 sequences are SGHNT and YYREEE (reference sequence). The CDR3 totals 13 residues. CDR3 DNA sequence: TGTGCCAGCAGCTTGGGGTACACAGATACGCAGTATTTT. Protein product: CASSLGYTDTQYF.

V is TRBV7-9 and J is TRBJ2-7; tentative D call: TRBD1 (5 bases). Germline lookup yields CDR1 SEHNR and CDR2 FQNEAQ (reference sequence). This CDR3 has 13 amino acids. V was trimmed by 3 bases and J by 5 bases, leaving 11 bases between them. As DNA, the CDR3 is TGTGCCAGCAGCTTCTCCCAGGGTAACGAGCAGTACTTC. Protein sequence: CASSFSQGNEQYF.

V gene TRBV6-1 combines with J gene TRBJ1-1; unclear D gene. V was shortened by 5 bases and J by 0 bases, with 10 bases between the two germline ends. CDR1 MNHNS and CDR2 SASEGT come from the germline V gene. The CDR3 is 14 residues long. This CDR3 reads CASSTASMNTEAFF. The CDR3 DNA reads TGTGCCAGCAGTACAGCATCCATGAACACTGAAGCTTTCTTT.

This rearrangement joins TRBV4-2 to TRBJ1-2; TRBD1 might be the D (6 bases). Trimming shortened V by 1 base and J by 1 base, and 10 bases separated the two germline ends. From germline, CDR1 is LGHNA and CDR2 YNFKEQ. This CDR3 has 15 amino acids. The CDR3 DNA follows: TGTGCCAGCAGCCAAGCAACAGGGATTAACTATGGCTACACCTTC. Amino acids: CASSQATGINYGYTF.

This chain links TRBV5-6 with TRBJ2-3; D uncertain. V lost 0 bases to trimming and J lost 9 bases, with 8 bases between them. This CDR3 contains 12 residues. Germline CDR1 reads SGHDT; CDR2 reads YYEEEE. The CDR3 DNA reads TGTGCCAGCAGCTTGGACAGTTCAACGCAGTATTTT. The encoded protein is CASSLDSSTQYF.

This chain links TRBV5-1 with TRBJ1-3; the D is unclear. In germline, CDR1 is SGHRS, CDR2 YFSETQ. V was cut by 0 bases and J by 4 bases, with 8 bases left in between. The CDR3 spans 14 residues. The CDR3: CASSLGGPGNTIYF. For the CDR3, the DNA is TGCGCCAGCAGCTTGGGAGGCCCAGGAAACACCATATATTTT.

The rearrangement uses TRBV15 and TRBJ2-5, with D perhaps matching TRBD2 (6 bases). The CDR3 covers 13 residues. The germline V gene has CDR1 LNHNV and CDR2 YYDKDF (reference sequence). V was cut by 3 bases and J by 4 bases, with 9 bases left in between. For the CDR3, the DNA is TGTGCCACCAGCAGGGAGGGGCTAGAGACCCAGTACTTC. Translation: CATSREGLETQYF. Looking up the rest from reference TRBV15 and TRBJ2-5 gives the full variable domain: DAMVIQNPRYQVTQFGKPVTLSCSQTLNHNVMYWYQQKSSQAPKLLFHYYDKDFNNEADTPDNFQSRRPNTSFCFLDIRSPGLGDTAMYLCATSREGLETQYFGPGTRLLVL.

V usage is TRBV7-9 and J usage is TRBJ1-1; possibly TRBD1 for D (5 bases). CDR1 and CDR2 (germline): SEHNR, FQNEAQ (reference sequence). This CDR3 region has 12 residues. Trimming removed 5 bases from V and 8 bases from J, with 12 bases in between. The CDR3 nucleotides are TGTGCCAGCAGCCGGGACCCTTACGAAGCTTTCTTT. Encoded protein: CASSRDPYEAFF.

This chain joins TRBV19 and TRBJ2-5; TRBD2 agrees at 9 bases. After removal of 7 bases from V and 7 bases from J, the junction contained 10 bases not matched to a gene. Germline V lookup: CDR1 LNHDA, CDR2 SQIVND (reference sequence). This CDR3 is 14 amino acids long. CDR3 protein: CASTPRGGWGTQYF. Written as DNA, the CDR3 is TGTGCCAGTACCCCGCGGGGGGGCTGGGGGACCCAGTACTTC. Filled out from reference TRBV19 and TRBJ2-5, the complete variable domain reads DGGITQSPKYLFRKEGQNVTLSCEQNLNHDAMYWYRQDPGQGLRLIYYSQIVNDFQKGDIAEGYSVSREKKESFPLTVTSAQKNPTAFYLCASTPRGGWGTQYFGPGTRLLVL.

This clone appeared once. This chain joins TRBV7-6 and TRBJ2-1; no firm D call. CDR3 length: 16 amino acids. The germline CDR1 and CDR2 sequences are SGHVS and FNYEAQ. The V gene lost 0 bases and the J gene lost 6 bases, with 15 bases spanning the gap. CDR3 amino acids: CASSLASISTPNEQFF. CDR3 in DNA: TGTGCCAGCAGCTTAGCGTCTATTAGCACCCCCAATGAGCAGTTCTTC.

This clone came up once. The chain links TRBV29-1 to TRBJ2-1; TRBD2 aligns across 7 bases. The CDR3 covers 14 residues. The germline V gene encodes CDR1 SQVTM and CDR2 ANQGSEA. V lost 7 bases, J lost 0 bases, and 6 bases stayed unmatched. The DNA of the CDR3 is TGCAGCGGGGGGACTACCAGCTCCTACAATGAGCAGTTCTTC. Its protein product is CSGGTTSSYNEQFF.

V gene TRBV6-4 combines with J gene TRBJ2-6; D gene unclear. CDR3 length: 16 residues. Trimming cost V 5 bases and J 2 bases, with 13 bases left between them. Germline-derived CDR1 and CDR2 are MRHNA and SNTAGT. CDR3 bases: TGTGCCAGCAGTCCCGCTCATCTTACTGGGGCCAACGTCCTGACTTTC. It encodes CASSPAHLTGANVLTF.

This rearrangement joins TRBV2 to TRBJ1-5; tentatively, D is TRBD1 (5 bases). Germline lookup yields CDR1 SNHLY and CDR2 FYNNEI. V shed 3 bases and J shed 2 bases, with 14 bases lying between them. There are 16 residues in the CDR3. The CDR3 bases are TGTGCCAGCAGTGACGCTCCCCGGGGCGGCAATCAGCCCCAGCATTTT. Amino acid sequence: CASSDAPRGGNQPQHF.

V usage is TRBV15 and J usage is TRBJ2-3, with TRBD2 as a possible D gene (5 bases). Germline CDR1 reads LNHNV; CDR2 reads YYDKDF (reference sequence). V shed 3 bases and J shed 3 bases, with 19 bases lying between them. There are 17 residues in the CDR3. CDR3: CATSRVDRGFGTDTQYF. Written as DNA, the CDR3 is TGTGCCACCAGCAGGGTAGATAGAGGGTTCGGAACAGATACGCAGTATTTT.

The chain uses TRBV15 and TRBJ2-1; 8 bases align to TRBD1. Per germline, CDR1 LNHNV and CDR2 YYDKDF (reference sequence). The junction had 9 bases not matched to a gene; V was cut back by 3 bases and J by 2 bases. The CDR3 totals 17 residues. CDR3 sequence: CATSSNRGTHPYNEQFF. The CDR3 DNA is TGTGCCACCAGCAGTAACAGGGGGACCCATCCCTACAATGAGCAGTTCTTC.

The genes are TRBV25-1 and TRBJ1-1; D is undetermined. Germline V gene sequence: CDR1 MGHDK, CDR2 SYGVNS. The V end lost 7 bases, the J end lost 0 bases, and 15 bases lay between the germline ends. The CDR3 covers 15 residues. The CDR3 nucleotides read TGTGCCAGCACACTTGGTTCTATAATGAACACTGAAGCTTTCTTT. It is translated as CASTLGSIMNTEAFF.

This chain joins TRBV11-2 and TRBJ1-1; D perhaps matches TRBD1 (5 bases). Looked up from germline, CDR1 is SGHAT and CDR2 is FQNNGV. This CDR3 has 16 amino acids. V was pared by 5 bases and J by 3 bases, with 19 bases between. This CDR3 is CASSQGTAFHYTEAFF. The CDR3 DNA is TGTGCCAGCAGCCAAGGGACGGCCTTCCATTACACTGAAGCTTTCTTT.

The V call is TRBV5-4, the J call TRBJ1-2; TRBD1 might be the D (5 bases). The CDR3 runs to 12 residues. V was cut by 3 bases and J by 5 bases, with 8 bases left in between. The germline CDR1 and CDR2 sequences are SGHNT and YYREEE (reference sequence). CDR3 nucleotide sequence: TGTGCCAGCAGCTCGGACACGTATGGCTACACCTTC. It translates to CASSSDTYGYTF.

This chain connects TRBV27 to TRBJ1-1; the D gene is possibly TRBD1 (5 bases). This CDR3 contains 16 residues. V gave up 5 bases and J gave up 2 bases, with 18 bases separating them. The germline V gene has CDR1 MNHEY and CDR2 SMNVEV (reference sequence). CDR3 nucleotide sequence: TGTGCCAGCAGTACTTTAGTCGGGACGACCAACACTGAAGCTTTCTTT. Translation: CASSTLVGTTNTEAFF.

This clone was seen a handful of times. The CDR3 sequence: CAIRGQGNNQPQHF. CDR3 sequence (DNA): TGTGCCATCAGGGGACAGGGTAACAATCAGCCCCAGCATTTT. V usage is TRBV10-3 and J usage is TRBJ1-5; 9 nucleotides line up with TRBD1. The V and J ends lost 6 bases and 3 bases, in that order; junction bases with no gene match: 3. The germline gives CDR1 ENHRY, CDR2 SYGVKD. The CDR3 has 14 residues.

This rearrangement joins TRBV28 to TRBJ1-1; possibly TRBD1 for D (6 bases). Trimming took off 2 bases at V and 4 bases at J, with 14 bases between the two ends. This CDR3 comprises 15 residues. CDR1 is MDHEN and CDR2 is SYDVKM in the germline V gene. CDR3 nucleotides: TGTGCCAGCAGTTTACATACAGGGCCGGCCACTGAAGCTTTCTTT. Amino acid sequence: CASSLHTGPATEAFF.

The chain carries TRBV10-1 and TRBJ1-2; D ambiguous. The length of the CDR3 is 14 residues. V lost 0 bases and J 6 bases, leaving 11 bases between the germline ends. Germline-derived CDR1 and CDR2 are WNHNN and SYGVQD (reference sequence). The CDR3 loop reads CASSESLANHGYTF. The CDR3 DNA reads as TGCGCCAGCAGTGAGTCGCTGGCTAATCATGGCTACACCTTC.

The gene calls are TRBV30 and TRBJ1-5; TRBD1 agrees at 7 bases. The CDR3 is made up of 15 amino acids. Germline V lookup: CDR1 GTSNPN, CDR2 SVGIG (reference sequence). The J segment lost 0 bases and the V segment lost 4 bases, leaving 6 bases of the junction unmatched. CDR3 DNA: TGTGCCTGGACCAAGGGGGCCCATAGCAATCAGCCCCAGCATTTT. This codes for CAWTKGAHSNQPQHF. The full variable domain, with the rest looked up from reference TRBV30 and TRBJ1-5, is SQTIHQWPATLVQPVGSPLSLECTVEGTSNPNLYWYRQAAGRGLQLLFYSVGIGQISSEVPQNLSASRPQDRQFILSSKKLLLSDSGFYLCAWTKGAHSNQPQHFGDGTRLSIL.

The chain carries TRBV29-1 and TRBJ2-7, with TRBD1 as a possible D gene (7 bases). This CDR3 region has 13 residues. The germline CDR1 and CDR2 sequences are SQVTM and ANQGSEA. Trimming removed 4 bases at V and 0 bases at J, with 10 bases between. For the CDR3, the DNA is TGCAGCGTTGGACAGGGAGGCTCCTACGAGCAGTACTTC. Protein sequence: CSVGQGGSYEQYF.

The chain links TRBV4-1 to TRBJ1-5; TRBD1 matches at 7 bases. The V gene end was trimmed by 4 bases and the J gene end by 5 bases; junction bases not matched to a gene: 8. CDR3 length: 15 residues. Germline values: CDR1 MGHRA, CDR2 YSYEKL. The CDR3 protein is CASSRVQGRDQPQHF. The CDR3 coding sequence is TGCGCCAGCAGCCGCGTACAGGGGAGGGATCAGCCCCAGCATTTT.

The chain couples TRBV5-4 to TRBJ1-1, with D unresolved. V was shortened by 4 bases and J by 0 bases, with 7 bases between the two germline ends. Per germline, CDR1 SGHNT and CDR2 YYREEE (reference sequence). The CDR3 has 13 amino acids. In DNA, the CDR3 is TGTGCCAGCAGCGTTAATATGAACACTGAAGCTTTCTTT. This codes for CASSVNMNTEAFF.

The chain has TRBV27 and TRBJ2-2; D gene uncertain. CDR1 is MNHEY, CDR2 SMNVEV, per germline (reference sequence). V was pared by 1 base and J by 3 bases, with 6 bases between. The CDR3 has 14 amino acids. In nucleotides, the CDR3 is TGTGCCAGCAGTTTATTAGGCGACACCGGGGAGCTGTTTTTT. Amino acid sequence: CASSLLGDTGELFF.

The chain carries TRBV5-6 and TRBJ2-7; D is ambiguous. The CDR3 has 13 amino acids. Germline CDR1 and CDR2: SGHDT and YYEEEE. The V end lost 3 bases, the J end lost 2 bases, and 9 bases lay between the germline ends. The DNA for the CDR3 is TGTGCCAGCAGCTCGCGAGTTACCTACGAGCAGTACTTC. Its protein product is CASSSRVTYEQYF. Full variable domain (missing parts from reference TRBV5-6 and TRBJ2-7): DAGVTQSPTHLIKTRGQQVTLRCSPKSGHDTVSWYQQALGQGPQFIFQYYEEEERQRGNFPDRFSGHQFPNYSSELNVNALLLGDSALYLCASSSRVTYEQYFGPGTRLTVT.

The rearrangement uses TRBV5-8 and TRBJ2-2; 12 bases are shared with TRBD2. Trimming took 4 bases from V and 6 from J; bases not matched to a gene: 7. This CDR3 is 16 amino acids long. From germline, CDR1 is SGHTS and CDR2 YDEGEE. The CDR3 loop reads CASSKSRLAGAGELFF. DNA for the CDR3: TGTGCCAGCAGCAAATCGCGACTAGCGGGAGCCGGGGAGCTGTTTTTT.

The chain combines TRBV7-9 with TRBJ2-1; 7 nucleotides align to TRBD2. The CDR3 loop spans 15 amino acids. CDR1 is SEHNR, CDR2 FQNEAQ, per germline (reference sequence). J was trimmed by 8 bases and V by 5 bases; bases with no gene match: 12. CDR3 region: CASSPFGLDRDEQFF. Written as DNA, the CDR3 is TGTGCCAGCAGCCCGTTTGGACTAGATCGGGATGAGCAGTTCTTC.

This clone was detected only a few times. The sample holds other DNA sequences that translate to the same CDR3. J is TRBJ2-7 and V is TRBV6-1; 9 nucleotides align to TRBD1. The CDR3 is made up of 14 amino acids. The trim removed 6 bases at V and 7 bases at J, leaving 10 bases unmatched. Germline V gives CDR1 MNHNS, CDR2 SASEGT. The DNA of the CDR3 is TGTGCCAGCAGACAGGGGGCTCCGATCAGAGAGCAGTACTTC. Residues: CASRQGAPIREQYF.